The 19 T cell receptor beta chains presented below share a single source sample, sequenced in a study of blood T cell repertoires in COVID-19. TCRdb's table, derived via immunoSEQ multiplex PCR, lists solely in-frame clones and lacks some. The data contain about 400,000 clones, around 87% of them seen just once; the ten biggest clones take up approximately 1%. Sequencing used PBMCs or T cells enriched from blood (not recorded which). These receptors came from a woman aged 25 to 39 with acute COVID-19.

The chain has TRBV6-2 or TRBV6-3 and TRBJ2-1; 10 bases map to TRBD1. The CDR3 covers 16 residues. With V trimmed by 4 bases and J by 0 bases, 3 bases remained unmatched. Germline V gives CDR1 MNHEY, CDR2 SVGEGT. The CDR3 DNA follows: TGTGCCAGCAGTTCCCGGACAGGGGGCTCCTACAATGAGCAGTTCTTC. Translated: CASSSRTGGSYNEQFF.

J is TRBJ1-6 and V is TRBV5-3, with 9 bases lining up with TRBD1. TRBV5-3 is an open reading frame whose function is uncertain. This CDR3 comprises 21 residues. V trimming: 4 bases; J trimming: 8 bases; junction bases outside the gene matches: 25. The CDR3 here is CARSRLCRTGALGGDDSPLHF. CDR3 DNA: TGTGCCAGAAGCCGATTGTGCCGGACAGGGGCGTTGGGAGGCGACGATTCACCCCTCCACTTT.

The rearrangement joins TRBV30 to TRBJ2-1, with D uncertain. V was shortened by 2 bases and J by 2 bases, with 10 bases between the two germline ends. Germline assignment: CDR1 GTSNPN and CDR2 SVGIG (reference sequence). CDR3 length: 14 residues. CDR3 amino acids: CAWSFLEPYNEQFF. The DNA for the CDR3 is TGTGCCTGGAGTTTCTTGGAGCCCTACAATGAGCAGTTCTTC.

The V and J genes are TRBV28 and TRBJ1-2; D gene uncertain. Germline CDR1 is MDHEN and CDR2 is SYDVKM. Trimming pared 4 bases from V and 11 bases from J, leaving 8 bases between. This CDR3 spans 10 amino acids. The CDR3 here is CASSSSRYTF. Written as DNA, the CDR3 is TGTGCCAGCAGTTCCTCGAGGTACACCTTC.

This chain joins TRBV6-6 and TRBJ1-3, with 8 bases matching TRBD1. CDR3 length: 15 residues. CDR1 MNHNY and CDR2 SVGAGI come from the germline V gene (reference sequence). V lost 4 bases, J lost 4 bases, and 6 bases stayed unmatched. CDR3 sequence reads: CASSSQTGVGNTIYF. Written as DNA, the CDR3 is TGTGCCAGCAGTTCTCAGACAGGGGTCGGAAACACCATATATTTT.

This chain joins TRBV19 and TRBJ2-2; the D gene is possibly TRBD1 (6 bases). Trimming removed 5 bases at V and 4 bases at J, with 17 bases between. Germline V lookup: CDR1 LNHDA, CDR2 SQIVND (reference sequence). The CDR3 has 16 amino acids. CDR3 DNA sequence: TGTGCCAGTAGTCCTTTCCGAACAGGGAGCACCGGGGAGCTGTTTTTT. Protein product: CASSPFRTGSTGELFF.

J is TRBJ1-3 and V is TRBV30; D uncertain. Germline V gives CDR1 GTSNPN, CDR2 SVGIG (reference sequence). Trimming pared 6 bases from V and 2 bases from J, leaving 8 bases between. The CDR3 spans 12 residues. This chain's CDR3 is CACRGAGNTIYF. The CDR3 DNA is TGTGCCTGTCGCGGGGCTGGAAACACCATATATTTT.

V gene TRBV2 combines with J gene TRBJ1-4, with TRBD1 matching over 8 bases. Germline CDR1 reads SNHLY; CDR2 reads FYNNEI. The length of the CDR3 is 16 residues. Germline trimming cut 6 bases from V and 8 bases from J; bases unmatched to any gene: 14. CDR3 protein: CASSQTGGEVGEKLFF. As DNA, the CDR3 is TGTGCCAGCAGCCAAACAGGGGGGGAGGTTGGCGAAAAACTGTTTTTT.

The genes are TRBV7-8 and TRBJ2-3; 9 bases agree with TRBD2. Germline values: CDR1 SGHVS, CDR2 FQNEAQ. The CDR3 has 15 residues. Trimming at V came to 0 bases and at J to 5 bases, leaving 3 bases not matched to a gene. The CDR3 region has the DNA TGTGCCAGCAGCTTAGCGCGGGGGGGGGTAGATACGCAGTATTTT. Translating it yields CASSLARGGVDTQYF.

The chain carries TRBV18 and TRBJ2-5; TRBD1 is a possible D gene (6 bases). This CDR3 has 13 amino acids. V was cut by 0 bases and J by 6 bases, with 8 bases left in between. Germline V lookup: CDR1 KGHSH, CDR2 LQKENI. The CDR3 nucleotides are TGTGCCAGCTCACCACCCCAGGGGCAGACCCAGTACTTC. The encoded protein is CASSPPQGQTQYF.

A few counts support this clone. This chain uses TRBV7-2 with TRBJ1-2; 8 bases align to TRBD1. Germline V gene sequence: CDR1 SGHTA, CDR2 FQGNSA. V trimming: 5 bases; J trimming: 7 bases; junction bases outside the gene matches: 9. This CDR3 region has 14 residues. This CDR3 is CASSLGQGSSGYTF. In nucleotides, the CDR3 is TGTGCCAGCAGCCTCGGACAGGGCAGTAGTGGCTACACCTTC.

This clone came up once. This sequence joins TRBV4-2 and TRBJ1-3; TRBD1 aligns across 10 bases. Germline V CDR1 and CDR2: LGHNA, YNFKEQ. V lost 2 bases to trimming and J lost 2 bases; unmatched junction nucleotides: 27. The CDR3 has 24 residues. The CDR3 loop reads CASSQTVVRQGAAPLSLPGNTIYF. CDR3 DNA: TGTGCCAGCAGCCAAACGGTTGTTCGACAGGGGGCCGCGCCCCTCTCTCTCCCTGGAAACACCATATATTTT.

This chain joins TRBV2 and TRBJ1-5; D possibly corresponds to TRBD1 (5 bases). The CDR3 is 13 residues long. Trimming left V 6 bases short and J 3 bases short, with 9 bases between. Looked up from germline, CDR1 is SNHLY and CDR2 is FYNNEI. CDR3 region: CASSTGLNQPQHF. DNA for the CDR3: TGTGCCAGCAGCACGGGACTCAATCAGCCCCAGCATTTT.

This clone was counted between two and nine times. J is TRBJ1-6 and V is TRBV7-9; D may be TRBD1 (5 bases). Germline CDR1 reads SEHNR; CDR2 reads FQNEAQ (reference sequence). CDR3 length equals 13 residues. Deletions cut 5 bases from V and 13 bases from J, with 15 bases between. CDR3: CASSQGGHGPLHF. In DNA form, the CDR3 reads TGTGCCAGCAGCCAAGGTGGACATGGCCCCCTCCACTTT. Supplemented by reference TRBV7-9 and TRBJ1-6, the full variable domain reads DTGVSQNPRHKITKRGQNVTFRCDPISEHNRLYWYRQTLGQGPEFLTYFQNEAQLEKSRLLSDRFSAERPKGSFSTLEIQRTEQGDSAMYLCASSQGGHGPLHFGNGTRLTVT.

This clone was recorded a few times. The V and J genes are TRBV5-1 and TRBJ1-6; perhaps TRBD1 as D (6 bases). The V and J ends lost 2 bases and 5 bases respectively, with 17 bases between them. The CDR3 contains 17 residues. CDR1 SGHRS and CDR2 YFSETQ come from the germline V gene. CDR3 DNA sequence: TGCGCCAGCAGCTTTGGATCAACAGGGAAGGATAATTCACCCCTCCACTTT. Translation: CASSFGSTGKDNSPLHF.

The chain carries TRBV6-5 and TRBJ2-2, with 7 bases fitting TRBD1. This CDR3 has 16 residues. With V trimmed by 0 bases and J by 4 bases, 5 bases remained unmatched. In germline, CDR1 is MNHEY, CDR2 SVGAGI. The CDR3 DNA is TGTGCCAGCAGTTACTCCACAGGGGCGGGCACCGGGGAGCTGTTTTTT. Translating it yields CASSYSTGAGTGELFF.

The chain employs TRBV7-2 and TRBJ2-2; 8 nucleotides match TRBD2. Germline V lookup: CDR1 SGHTA, CDR2 FQGNSA. The CDR3 has 15 residues. V shed 0 bases, J shed 7 bases, and the junction held 4 bases outside the gene matches. The CDR3 region is CASSLARGVIGELFF. CDR3 sequence (DNA): TGTGCCAGCAGCTTAGCGCGGGGGGTTATCGGGGAGCTGTTTTTT.

The chain uses TRBV6-1 and TRBJ2-1; no reliable D call. CDR3 size: 16 residues. V gave up 0 bases and J gave up 3 bases, with 12 bases separating them. From germline, CDR1 is MNHNS and CDR2 SASEGT. DNA of the CDR3: TGTGCCAGCAGTGAAGCCATGGCTAGACGCTACAATGAGCAGTTCTTC. Encoded protein: CASSEAMARRYNEQFF.

The chain is built from TRBV3-1 (or the pseudogene TRBV3-2) and TRBJ1-1; TRBD1 is a possible D gene (5 bases). This CDR3 contains 16 residues. Looked up from germline, CDR1 is LGHDT and CDR2 is YNNKEL (reference sequence). V gave up 2 bases and J gave up 1 base, with 14 bases separating them. The CDR3 coding sequence is TGTGCCAGCAGCCAATTATGGAGTCAGGGGAACACTGAAGCTTTCTTT. This codes for CASSQLWSQGNTEAFF.